Listed below are T cell receptor beta chains from one sample, sequenced in a study of tumor and adjacent non-tumor tissue in lung cancer. TCRdb reprocessed the multiplex PCR reads with MiXCR, giving one entry per CDR3 protein. The sample records more than 75,000 distinct CDR3 sequences, 80% being singletons. Material: lung tumor tissue. The receptors here all came from a woman aged 50 to 60 with non-small cell lung cancer. CDR3s include the opening cysteine and the closing phenylalanine or tryptophan. A D gene is named only where the DNA matches it firmly. Size values are once, few and many counts, or a class for expanded clones, and some rows have none.

v_call	j_call	d_call	clone_size	cdr3_nt	cdr3_aa
TRBV6-1	TRBJ1-1	.	.	TGTGCCAGCAACCTCGGACAAACTGAAGCTTTCTTT	CASNLGQTEAFF
TRBV28	TRBJ2-4	TRBD2	.	TGTGCCAGCAATTTATTAGGACTAGCGGGAGGTCCCGAAACCATTCAGTACTTC	CASNLLGLAGGPETIQYF
TRBV6-2/TRBV6-3	TRBJ2-2	TRBD1	.	TGTGCCAGCAGACATCCGGGACAGGGGGCGTCCTGGGAGCTGTTTTTT	CASRHPGQGASWELFF
TRBV14	TRBJ2-3	TRBD2	.	TGTACCAGCAGCCAAGATCCAGCGGGGACTAGCACAGATACGCGGTATTTT	CTSSQDPAGTSTDTRYF
TRBV6-6	TRBJ2-7	.	.	TGTGCCAGCAGCTCATACCGGGACCACAGCTCCTACGAGCGGTACTTC	CASSSYRDHSSYERYF
TRBV11-2	TRBJ2-5	.	.	TGTGCCAGCAGCCTTACAAAGGAGTCCCAGTACTTC	CASSLTKESQYF
TRBV29-1	TRBJ2-2	.	.	TGCAGCGTTTTAGACCAGGGGCGGACTGGGGAGCTGTTCTTT	CSVLDQGRTGELFF
TRBV6-5	TRBJ2-5	.	.	TGTGCCAGCTCAGGGACCACACAAGGGACCCAGTACTTC	CASSGTTQGTQYF
TRBV11-2	TRBJ2-1	.	many	TGTGCCAGCAGCTTAGTTCGAGGGCCTTACAATGAGCAGTTCTTC	CASSLVRGPYNEQFF
TRBV4-1	TRBJ1-1	.	.	TGCGCCAGCAGCCAACCGACTATAATGAACAGTGAAGCTTTCTTT	CASSQPTIMNSEAFF
TRBV5-5	TRBJ2-5	.	.	TGTGCCAGCAGCCCCGTCGGGGGTCAAGAGACTCAGTACTTC	CASSPVGGQETQYF
TRBV6-1	TRBJ2-1	TRBD2	.	TGTGTCAGCAGAATACAGACTAGCGGGATTACGTCCTACAATGAGCAGTTCTTC	CVSRIQTSGITSYNEQFF
TRBV20-1	TRBJ2-1	TRBD2	.	TGCAGGGCTAGAGTCCTAGCGGGAGCATCCAATGAGCAGTTCTTC	CRARVLAGASNEQFF
TRBV6-1	TRBJ1-1	TRBD1	.	TGTGCCAGCAGTGGACAGGGGCGCACTGAAGCTTTCTTT	CASSGQGRTEAFF
TRBV29-1	TRBJ1-1	.	.	TGCAGCGTTGGGGAGGGTCCTATGAACATTGAAGCATTCTTT	CSVGEGPMNIEAFF
TRBV6-2/TRBV6-3	TRBJ1-5	.	.	TGTGTCAGCGGTAAGGGACAAACTAATCAGCCCCAGCATTTT	CVSGKGQTNQPQHF
TRBV6-5	TRBJ2-2	.	.	TGTGCCAGCAGTACGGAGAGCACCGGGGAGCTGTTTTTT	CASSTESTGELFF
TRBV14	TRBJ2-5	TRBD2	.	TGTACCAGCAGCCGAGACCGGGAGGGCATGGAGACCCAGTACTTC	CTSSRDREGMETQYF
TRBV6-5	TRBJ2-2	.	.	TGTGCCAGCAGTTACGTAAGACAGCGAGGCACAGGGGAGCTGTTTTTT	CASSYVRQRGTGELFF
TRBV6-2/TRBV6-3	TRBJ2-5	.	few	TGTACCAGCGGGTGGACATGGCAGACCCAGTACTTC	CTSGWTWQTQYF